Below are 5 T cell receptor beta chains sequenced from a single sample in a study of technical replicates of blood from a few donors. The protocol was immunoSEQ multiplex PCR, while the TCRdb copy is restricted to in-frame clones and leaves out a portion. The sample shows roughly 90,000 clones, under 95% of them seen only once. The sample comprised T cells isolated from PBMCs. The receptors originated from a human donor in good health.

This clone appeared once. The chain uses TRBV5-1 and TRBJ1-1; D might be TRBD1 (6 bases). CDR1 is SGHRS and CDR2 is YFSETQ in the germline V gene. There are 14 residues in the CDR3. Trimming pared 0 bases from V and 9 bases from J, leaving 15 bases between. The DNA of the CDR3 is TGCGCCAGCAGCTTGGCCGACAAAAGGGACAAAGCTTTCTTT. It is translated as CASSLADKRDKAFF. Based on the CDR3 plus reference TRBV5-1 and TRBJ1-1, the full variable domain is KAGVTQTPRYLIKTRGQQVTLSCSPISGHRSVSWYQQTPGQGLQFLFEYFSETQRNKGNFPGRFSGRQFSNSRSEMNVSTLELGDSALYLCASSLADKRDKAFFGQGTRLTVV.

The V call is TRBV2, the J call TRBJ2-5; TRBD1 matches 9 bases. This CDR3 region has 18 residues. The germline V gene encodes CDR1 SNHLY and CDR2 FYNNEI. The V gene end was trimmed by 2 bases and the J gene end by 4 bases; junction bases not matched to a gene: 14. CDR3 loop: CASSEYWDRAGVSETQYF. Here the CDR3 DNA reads TGTGCCAGCAGTGAATACTGGGACAGGGCAGGGGTTTCAGAGACCCAGTACTTC.

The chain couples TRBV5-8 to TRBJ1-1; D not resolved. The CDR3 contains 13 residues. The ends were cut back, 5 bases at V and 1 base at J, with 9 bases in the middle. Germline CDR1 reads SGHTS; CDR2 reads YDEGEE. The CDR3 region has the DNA TGTGCCAGCAGGCATGAGGCGAACACTGAAGCTTTCTTT. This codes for CASRHEANTEAFF.

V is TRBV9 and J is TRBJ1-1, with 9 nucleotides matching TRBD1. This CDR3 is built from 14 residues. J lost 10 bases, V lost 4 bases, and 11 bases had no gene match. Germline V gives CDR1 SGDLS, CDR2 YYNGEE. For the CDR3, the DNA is TGTGCCAGCAGCCGAGAAGCCACAGGGGGCGCAGCTTTCTTT. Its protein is CASSREATGGAAFF.

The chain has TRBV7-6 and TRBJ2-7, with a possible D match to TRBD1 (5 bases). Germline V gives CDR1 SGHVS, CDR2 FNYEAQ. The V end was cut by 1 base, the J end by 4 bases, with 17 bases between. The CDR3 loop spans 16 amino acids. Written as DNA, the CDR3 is TGTGCCAGCAGCTTAGGGAAGACAGAAAATGGGTACGAGCAGTACTTC. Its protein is CASSLGKTENGYEQYF.